Below, 12 T cell receptor beta chains from the same sample are listed, as sequenced in a study of T cell repertoires in cytomegalovirus infection. MiXCR, applied by TCRdb to the reads, yields one record per CDR3 protein. The sample holds around 440,000 distinct CDR3 sequences, around 11% seen once. Material: PBMCs. All receptors derive from a human donor in good health (CMV status not recorded). Some clones in this sample may be carry-over from other donors' samples.

This clonotype has just a few counts. The rearrangement uses TRBV7-9 and TRBJ2-1; D is unclear. Germline CDR1 SEHNR, CDR2 FQNEAQ (reference sequence). The length of the CDR3 is 10 residues. Trimming took 5 bases from V and 14 from J, leaving 10 bases between them. CDR3 sequence (DNA): TGTGCCAGCAGCGGTGACGTGAAGTTCTTC. Amino acid sequence: CASSGDVKFF. Together with reference TRBV7-9 and TRBJ2-1, the CDR3 gives the full variable domain: DTGVSQNPRHKITKRGQNVTFRCDPISEHNRLYWYRQTLGQGPEFLTYFQNEAQLEKSRLLSDRFSAERPKGSFSTLEIQRTEQGDSAMYLCASSGDVKFFGPGTRLTVL.

This clonotype was counted many times. The chain combines TRBV11-3 with TRBJ1-1; perhaps TRBD1 as D (5 bases). CDR1 SGHNT and CDR2 YENEEA come from the germline V gene. V was cut by 5 bases and J by 4 bases, with 11 bases left in between. CDR3 length: 13 amino acids. The CDR3 DNA reads as TGTGCCAGCAGCCCGGGGGTGAGCACTGAAGCTTTCTTT. This codes for CASSPGVSTEAFF.

The table lists this clonotype with a few counts. The chain uses TRBV5-6 and TRBJ1-5, with D uncertain. The CDR3 sequence is 16 residues long. CDR1 is SGHDT and CDR2 is YYEEEE in the germline V gene. V lost 0 bases and J lost 0, with 10 bases in between. In DNA form, the CDR3 reads TGTGCCAGCAGCTTGGGGGCAGACCCTAGCAATCAGCCCCAGCATTTT. Translated, it gives CASSLGADPSNQPQHF.

This clonotype has a count of ten or more. The chain links TRBV5-1 to TRBJ2-7; 9 bases are shared with TRBD2. Germline V gene lookup returns CDR1 SGHRS and CDR2 YFSETQ. V dropped 1 base and J dropped 1; count of bases not matched to a gene: 3. The CDR3 spans 15 residues. The CDR3 DNA follows: TGCGCCAGCAGCTTGTTAGCGGGGGAATCCTACGAGCAGTACTTC. Residues: CASSLLAGESYEQYF.

This clonotype was seen repeatedly, ten times or more. J is TRBJ1-2 and V is TRBV28; no clear D gene. Per the germline V gene, CDR1 is MDHEN and CDR2 is SYDVKM. The CDR3 is made up of 13 amino acids. The V end lost 4 bases, the J end lost 8 bases, and 14 bases lay between the germline ends. The CDR3 bases are TGTGCCAGCAGTTCCGAGGCCATCGGCGGCTACACCTTC. Protein: CASSSEAIGGYTF.

This clonotype has just a few counts. The chain combines TRBV6-5 with TRBJ2-5; D may match TRBD1 or TRBD2 (6 bases each). CDR3 length: 19 amino acids. Germline CDR1 MNHEY, CDR2 SVGAGI. Trimming shortened V by 0 bases and J by 5 bases, and 25 bases separated the two germline ends. CDR3 amino acids: CASSYSSGALEGGRETQYF. The CDR3 DNA is TGTGCCAGCAGTTACTCGTCAGGGGCGCTCGAAGGGGGGAGGGAGACCCAGTACTTC.

This chain links TRBV27 with TRBJ2-2; 12 nucleotides line up with TRBD2. Germline CDR1 reads MNHEY; CDR2 reads SMNVEV (reference sequence). The CDR3 loop spans 16 amino acids. J gave up 6 bases and V 6 bases, and 8 bases lay outside the gene matches. The CDR3 spells CASSKLAGGTPGELFF. The DNA of the CDR3 is TGTGCCAGCAGCAAACTAGCGGGGGGAACCCCCGGGGAGCTGTTTTTT.

V gene TRBV25-1 combines with J gene TRBJ1-6; D unresolved. The V gene's germline CDR1 is MGHDK and CDR2 SYGVNS. This CDR3 is built from 13 residues. Trimming removed 6 bases from V and 8 bases from J, with 11 bases in between. CDR3 DNA: TGTGCCAGCAGACAAATCGGAGATTCACCCCTCCACTTT. It codes for CASRQIGDSPLHF.

The J gene is TRBJ1-1, the V gene TRBV14; TRBD1 might be the D (5 bases). Trimming left V 0 bases short and J 0 bases short, with 8 bases between. The germline V gene has CDR1 SGHDN and CDR2 FVKESK. The CDR3 has 15 amino acids. CDR3 sequence: CASSQDRQLNTEAFF. The CDR3 region has the DNA TGTGCCAGCAGCCAAGATCGACAGCTGAACACTGAAGCTTTCTTT.

Concerning this clonotype itself: Since a much larger clone is just one base distant, this may be a read error. The J gene is TRBJ2-1, the V gene TRBV5-5; no definite D call. Per the germline V gene, CDR1 is SGHKS and CDR2 is YYEKEE (reference sequence). The germline V and J ends were trimmed by 0 bases and 5 bases, with 12 bases remaining between them. This CDR3 contains 15 residues. CDR3 bases: TGTGCCAGCAGCTTGGAGCAAACGGTGAACAATGAGCAGTTCTTC. Its translation is CASSLEQTVNNEQFF.

This clonotype has a handful of counts. The chain is built from TRBV18 and TRBJ1-1, with 8 bases lining up with TRBD1. V lost 3 bases to trimming and J lost 4 bases; unmatched junction nucleotides: 4. There are 14 residues in the CDR3. The germline V gene has CDR1 KGHSH and CDR2 LQKENI. The CDR3 DNA sequence: TGTGCCAGCTCACCTCAGGGGGCGGTCACTGAAGCTTTCTTT. Amino acids: CASSPQGAVTEAFF.

In this sample, this clonotype turned up many times. The chain joins TRBV7-8 to TRBJ2-1; TRBD2 aligns across 7 bases. Germline lookup yields CDR1 SGHVS and CDR2 FQNEAQ. V was pared by 6 bases and J by 0 bases, with 5 bases of the junction left unmatched. There are 15 residues in the CDR3. The CDR3 coding sequence is TGTGCCAGCAGTGGAAGCGGGGACTCCTACAATGAGCAGTTCTTC. This gives the protein CASSGSGDSYNEQFF.